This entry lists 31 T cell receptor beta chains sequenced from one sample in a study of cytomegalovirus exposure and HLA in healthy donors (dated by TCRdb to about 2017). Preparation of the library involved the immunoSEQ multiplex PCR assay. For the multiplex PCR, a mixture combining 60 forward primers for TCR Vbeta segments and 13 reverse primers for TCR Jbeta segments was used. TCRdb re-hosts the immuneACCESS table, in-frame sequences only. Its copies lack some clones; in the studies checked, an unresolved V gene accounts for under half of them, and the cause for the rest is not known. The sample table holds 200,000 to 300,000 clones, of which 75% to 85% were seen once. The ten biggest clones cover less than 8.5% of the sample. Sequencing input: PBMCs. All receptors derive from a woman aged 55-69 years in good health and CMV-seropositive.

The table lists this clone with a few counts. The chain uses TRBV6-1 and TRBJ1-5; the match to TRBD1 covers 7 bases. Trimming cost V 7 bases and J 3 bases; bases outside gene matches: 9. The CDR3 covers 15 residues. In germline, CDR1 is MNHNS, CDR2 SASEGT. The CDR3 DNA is TGTGCCAGCAAACAGGGGAATATAGTCAATCAGCCCCAGCATTTT. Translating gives CASKQGNIVNQPQHF.

The CDR3 DNA reads as TGTGCCAGCAGCTTAGATGTGGGCAACAATGAGCAGTTCTTC. It specifies CASSLDVGNNEQFF. The chain employs TRBV7-6 and TRBJ2-1, with no clear D. Germline V lookup: CDR1 SGHVS, CDR2 FNYEAQ. CDR3 length equals 14 residues. V was pared by 1 base and J by 5 bases, with 9 bases between.

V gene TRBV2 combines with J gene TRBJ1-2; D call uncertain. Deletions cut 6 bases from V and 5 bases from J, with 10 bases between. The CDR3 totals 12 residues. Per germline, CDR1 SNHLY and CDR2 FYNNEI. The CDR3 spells CASRFREYGYTF. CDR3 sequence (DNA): TGTGCCAGCAGGTTTAGAGAGTATGGCTACACCTTC.

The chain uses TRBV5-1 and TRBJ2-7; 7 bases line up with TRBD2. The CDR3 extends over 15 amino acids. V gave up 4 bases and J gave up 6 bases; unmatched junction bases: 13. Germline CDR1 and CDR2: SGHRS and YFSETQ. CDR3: CASSPERGVWFEQYF. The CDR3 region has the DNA TGCGCCAGCAGCCCCGAGCGGGGAGTCTGGTTCGAGCAGTACTTC.

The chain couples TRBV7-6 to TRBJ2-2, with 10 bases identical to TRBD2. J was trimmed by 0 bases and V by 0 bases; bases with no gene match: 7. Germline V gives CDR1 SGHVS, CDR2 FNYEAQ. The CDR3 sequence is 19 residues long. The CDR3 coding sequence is TGTGCCAGCAGCTTAGCCTTACTAGCGGGATTCGCGAACACCGGGGAGCTGTTTTTT. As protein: CASSLALLAGFANTGELFF.

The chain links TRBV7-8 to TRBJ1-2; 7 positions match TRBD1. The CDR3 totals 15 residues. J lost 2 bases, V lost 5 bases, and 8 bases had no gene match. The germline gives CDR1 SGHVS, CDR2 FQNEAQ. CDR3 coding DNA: TGTGCCAGCAGCGCACGGATGACAGGGAACTATGGCTACACCTTC. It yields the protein CASSARMTGNYGYTF.

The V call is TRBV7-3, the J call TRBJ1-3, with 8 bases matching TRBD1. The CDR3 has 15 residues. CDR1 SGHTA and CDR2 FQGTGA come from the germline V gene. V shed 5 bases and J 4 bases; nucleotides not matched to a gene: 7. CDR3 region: CASSPQGAGGNTIYF. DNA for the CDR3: TGTGCCAGCAGCCCTCAGGGGGCAGGGGGAAACACCATATATTTT.

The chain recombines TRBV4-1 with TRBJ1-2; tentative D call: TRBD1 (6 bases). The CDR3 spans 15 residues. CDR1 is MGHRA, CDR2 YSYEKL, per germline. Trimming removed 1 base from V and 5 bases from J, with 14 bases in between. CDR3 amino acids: CASSQVDSIVYGYTF. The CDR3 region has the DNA TGCGCCAGCAGCCAAGTGGACAGTATTGTATATGGCTACACCTTC.

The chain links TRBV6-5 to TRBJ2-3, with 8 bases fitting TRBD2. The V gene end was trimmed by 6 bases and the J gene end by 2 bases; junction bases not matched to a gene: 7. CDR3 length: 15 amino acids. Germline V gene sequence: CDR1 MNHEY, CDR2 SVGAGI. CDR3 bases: TGTGCCAGCAGCCTCGGGGGGGTAGACACAGATACGCAGTATTTT. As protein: CASSLGGVDTDTQYF.

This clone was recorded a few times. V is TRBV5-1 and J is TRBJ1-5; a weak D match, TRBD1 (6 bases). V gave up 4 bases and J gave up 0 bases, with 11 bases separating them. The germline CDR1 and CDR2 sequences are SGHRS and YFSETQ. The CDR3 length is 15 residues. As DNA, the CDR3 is TGCGCCAGCAGCCCTGGACAGAATAGCAATCAGCCCCAGCATTTT. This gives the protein CASSPGQNSNQPQHF.

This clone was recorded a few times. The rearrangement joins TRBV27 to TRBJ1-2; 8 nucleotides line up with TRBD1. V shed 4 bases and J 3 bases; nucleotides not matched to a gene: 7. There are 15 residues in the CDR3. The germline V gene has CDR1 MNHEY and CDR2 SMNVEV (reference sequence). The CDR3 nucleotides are TGTGCCAGCAGTTCACGGACAGGGTTTCACTATGGCTACACCTTC. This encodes CASSSRTGFHYGYTF.

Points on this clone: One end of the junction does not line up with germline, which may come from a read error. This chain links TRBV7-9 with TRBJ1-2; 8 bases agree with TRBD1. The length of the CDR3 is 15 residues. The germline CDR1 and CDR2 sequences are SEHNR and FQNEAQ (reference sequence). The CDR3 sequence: CSSSALDRVPYGYTF. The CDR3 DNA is TGTTCCAGCAGCGCCCTGGACAGGGTTCCCTATGGCTACACCTTC.

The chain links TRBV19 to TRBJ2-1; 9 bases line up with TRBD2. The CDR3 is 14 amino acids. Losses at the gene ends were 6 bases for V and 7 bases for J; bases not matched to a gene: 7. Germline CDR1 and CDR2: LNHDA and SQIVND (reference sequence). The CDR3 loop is CASRPIAGVNEQFF. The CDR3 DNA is TGTGCCAGTAGACCAATAGCGGGAGTAAATGAGCAGTTCTTC.

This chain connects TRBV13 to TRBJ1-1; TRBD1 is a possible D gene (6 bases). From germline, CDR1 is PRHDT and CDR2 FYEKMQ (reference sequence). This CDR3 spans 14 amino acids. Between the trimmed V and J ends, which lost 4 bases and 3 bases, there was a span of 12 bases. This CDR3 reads CASSSWDIDTEAFF. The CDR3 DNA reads TGTGCCAGCAGCTCCTGGGACATAGACACTGAAGCTTTCTTT.

The CDR3 DNA reads as TGTGCCAGCTCTCTGACAAACTCTGGAAACACCATATATTTT. Amino acids: CASSLTNSGNTIYF. This chain links TRBV7-9 with TRBJ1-3; D not certain. The CDR3 consists of 14 residues. The germline V gene encodes CDR1 SEHNR and CDR2 FQNEAQ (reference sequence). V shed 8 bases and J shed 0 bases, with 11 bases lying between them.

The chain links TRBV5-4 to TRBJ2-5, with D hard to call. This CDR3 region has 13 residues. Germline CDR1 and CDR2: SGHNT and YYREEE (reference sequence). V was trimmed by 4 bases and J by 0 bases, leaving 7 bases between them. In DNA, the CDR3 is TGTGCCAGCAGCCGTACAGACCAAGAGACCCAGTACTTC. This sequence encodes CASSRTDQETQYF.

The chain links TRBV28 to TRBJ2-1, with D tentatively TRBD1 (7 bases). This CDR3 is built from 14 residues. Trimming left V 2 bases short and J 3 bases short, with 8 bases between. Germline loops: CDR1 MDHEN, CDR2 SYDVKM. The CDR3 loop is CASSLQGGYNEQFF. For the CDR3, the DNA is TGTGCCAGCAGTTTACAGGGGGGCTACAATGAGCAGTTCTTC.

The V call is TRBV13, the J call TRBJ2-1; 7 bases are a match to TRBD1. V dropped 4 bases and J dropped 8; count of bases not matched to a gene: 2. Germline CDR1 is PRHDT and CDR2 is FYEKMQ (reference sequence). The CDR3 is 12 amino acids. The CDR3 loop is CASSSQGYEQFF. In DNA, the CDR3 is TGTGCCAGCAGCTCACAGGGGTATGAGCAGTTCTTC.

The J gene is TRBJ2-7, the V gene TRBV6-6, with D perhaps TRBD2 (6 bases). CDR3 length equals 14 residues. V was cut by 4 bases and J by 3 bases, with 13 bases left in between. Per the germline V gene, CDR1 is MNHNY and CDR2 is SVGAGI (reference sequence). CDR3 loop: CASSLPSEGYEQYF. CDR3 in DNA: TGTGCCAGCAGTTTGCCTAGCGAGGGCTACGAGCAGTACTTC.

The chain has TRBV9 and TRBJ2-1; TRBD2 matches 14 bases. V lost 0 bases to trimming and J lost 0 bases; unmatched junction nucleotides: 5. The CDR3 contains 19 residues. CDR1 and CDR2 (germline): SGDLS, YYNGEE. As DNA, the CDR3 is TGTGCCAGCAGCGTAGGGACTAGCGGGAGGTCCTACTCCTACAATGAGCAGTTCTTC. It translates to CASSVGTSGRSYSYNEQFF.

The CDR3 DNA sequence: TGTGCCAGCAGCTTCAATAGCGGGAGTGAGCAGTACTTC. Encoded protein: CASSFNSGSEQYF. The chain combines TRBV5-6 with TRBJ2-7, with 9 bases identical to TRBD2. Losses at the gene ends were 2 bases for V and 7 bases for J; bases not matched to a gene: 4. CDR3 size: 13 residues. The V gene's germline CDR1 is SGHDT and CDR2 YYEEEE. The entire variable domain, with the rest obtained from reference TRBV5-6 and TRBJ2-7, is as follows: DAGVTQSPTHLIKTRGQQVTLRCSPKSGHDTVSWYQQALGQGPQFIFQYYEEEERQRGNFPDRFSGHQFPNYSSELNVNALLLGDSALYLCASSFNSGSEQYFGPGTRLTVT.

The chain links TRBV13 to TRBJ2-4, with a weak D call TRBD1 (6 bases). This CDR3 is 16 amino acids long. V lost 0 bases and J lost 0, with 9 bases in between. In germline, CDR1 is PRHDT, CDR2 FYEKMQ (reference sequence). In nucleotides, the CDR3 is TGTGCCAGCAGCTTAGGCCAGGGGAGAGCCAAAAACATTCAGTACTTC. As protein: CASSLGQGRAKNIQYF.

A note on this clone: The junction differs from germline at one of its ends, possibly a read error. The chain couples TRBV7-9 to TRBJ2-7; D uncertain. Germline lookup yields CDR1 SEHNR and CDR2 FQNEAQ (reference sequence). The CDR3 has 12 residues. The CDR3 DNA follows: TGTTCCAGCAGCTCCCTACGCTACGAGCAGTACTTC. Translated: CSSSSLRYEQYF.

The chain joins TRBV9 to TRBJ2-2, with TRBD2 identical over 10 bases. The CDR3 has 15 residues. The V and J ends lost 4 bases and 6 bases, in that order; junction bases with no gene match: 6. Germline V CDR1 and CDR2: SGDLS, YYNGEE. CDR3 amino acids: CASSPSGSVAGELFF. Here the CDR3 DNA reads TGTGCCAGCAGCCCTAGCGGGAGTGTGGCCGGGGAGCTGTTTTTT. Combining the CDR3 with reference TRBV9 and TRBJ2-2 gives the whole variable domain DSGVTQTPKHLITATGQRVTLRCSPRSGDLSVYWYQQSLDQGLQFLIQYYNGEERAKGNILERFSAQQFPDLHSELNLSSLELGDSALYFCASSPSGSVAGELFFGEGSRLTVL.

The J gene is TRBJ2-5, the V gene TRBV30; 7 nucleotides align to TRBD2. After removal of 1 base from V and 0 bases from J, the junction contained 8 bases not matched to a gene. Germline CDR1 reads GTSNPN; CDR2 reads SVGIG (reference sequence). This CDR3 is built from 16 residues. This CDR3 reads CAWSGLAVINQETQYF. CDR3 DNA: TGTGCCTGGAGTGGACTAGCAGTAATCAACCAAGAGACCCAGTACTTC. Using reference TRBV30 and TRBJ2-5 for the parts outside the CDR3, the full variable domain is SQTIHQWPATLVQPVGSPLSLECTVEGTSNPNLYWYRQAAGRGLQLLFYSVGIGQISSEVPQNLSASRPQDRQFILSSKKLLLSDSGFYLCAWSGLAVINQETQYFGPGTRLLVL.

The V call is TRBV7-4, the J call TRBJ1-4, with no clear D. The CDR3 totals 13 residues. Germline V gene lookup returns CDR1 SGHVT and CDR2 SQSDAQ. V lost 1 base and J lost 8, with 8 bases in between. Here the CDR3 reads CASSLGTPEKLFF. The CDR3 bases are TGTGCCAGCAGCTTAGGGACTCCCGAAAAACTGTTTTTT.

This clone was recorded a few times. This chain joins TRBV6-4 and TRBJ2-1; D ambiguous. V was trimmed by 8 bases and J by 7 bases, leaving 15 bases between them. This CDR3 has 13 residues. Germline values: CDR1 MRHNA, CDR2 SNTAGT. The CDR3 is CASGRQVGNEQFF. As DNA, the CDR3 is TGTGCCAGCGGGCGCCAGGTTGGGAATGAGCAGTTCTTC.

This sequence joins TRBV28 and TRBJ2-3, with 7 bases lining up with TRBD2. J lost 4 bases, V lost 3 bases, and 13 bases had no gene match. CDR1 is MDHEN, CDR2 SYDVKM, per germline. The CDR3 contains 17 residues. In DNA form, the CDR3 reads TGTGCCAGCAGTTTCCCTCTTGGGCGGGAGAAGGCAGATACGCAGTATTTT. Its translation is CASSFPLGREKADTQYF.

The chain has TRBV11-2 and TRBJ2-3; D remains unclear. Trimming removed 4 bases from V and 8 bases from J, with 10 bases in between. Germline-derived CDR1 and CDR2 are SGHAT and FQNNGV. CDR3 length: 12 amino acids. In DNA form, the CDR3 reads TGTGCCAGCAGCTCCGCCACGGGTACGCAGTATTTT. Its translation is CASSSATGTQYF.

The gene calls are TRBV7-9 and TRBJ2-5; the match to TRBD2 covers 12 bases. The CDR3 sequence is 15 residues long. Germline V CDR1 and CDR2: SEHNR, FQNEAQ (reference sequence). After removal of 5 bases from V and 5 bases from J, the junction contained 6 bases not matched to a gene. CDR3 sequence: CASSPSSGRGETQYF. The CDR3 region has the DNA TGTGCCAGCAGCCCGTCTAGCGGGAGGGGGGAGACCCAGTACTTC.

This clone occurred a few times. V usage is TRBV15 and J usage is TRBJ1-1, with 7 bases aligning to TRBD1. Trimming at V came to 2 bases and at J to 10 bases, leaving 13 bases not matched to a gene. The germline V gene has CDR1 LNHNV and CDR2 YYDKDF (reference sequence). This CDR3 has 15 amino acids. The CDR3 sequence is CATSRIDRAPMGAFF. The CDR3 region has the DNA TGTGCCACCAGCAGAATCGACAGGGCCCCAATGGGAGCTTTCTTT.